Shown below are 32 T cell receptor beta chains from a single sample sequenced in a study of blood T cell repertoires in COVID-19. The protocol was immunoSEQ multiplex PCR, while the TCRdb copy is restricted to in-frame clones and leaves out a portion. The sample lists around 150,000 clones; around 80% were seen once. The sample taken for sequencing was peripheral blood. These receptors were taken from a man in his forties or fifties with acute or convalescent COVID-19.

V usage is TRBV29-1 and J usage is TRBJ2-1, with a tentative D call TRBD2 (5 bases). The germline gives CDR1 SQVTM, CDR2 ANQGSEA. Trimming took off 0 bases at V and 0 bases at J, with 12 bases between the two ends. The CDR3 has 16 residues. CDR3 residues: CSVEEGEASSYNEQFF. The CDR3 region has the DNA TGCAGCGTTGAAGAGGGAGAGGCCAGCTCCTACAATGAGCAGTTCTTC.

The chain employs TRBV19 and TRBJ2-3, with TRBD2 matching 12 bases. The CDR3 loop spans 15 amino acids. The trim removed 4 bases at V and 3 bases at J, leaving 2 bases unmatched. The germline CDR1 and CDR2 sequences are LNHDA and SQIVND (reference sequence). The chain's CDR3 is CASSTGLAGTDTQYF. In DNA form, the CDR3 reads TGTGCCAGTAGTACCGGACTAGCGGGGACAGATACGCAGTATTTT.

The genes are TRBV11-1 and TRBJ2-7, with D perhaps TRBD2 (5 bases). V was trimmed by 5 bases and J by 5 bases, leaving 16 bases between them. The CDR3 covers 14 residues. Germline CDR1 SGHAT, CDR2 FQDESV (reference sequence). This CDR3 is CASSPQGGWDEQYF. CDR3 DNA: TGTGCCAGCAGCCCACAAGGCGGGTGGGACGAGCAGTACTTC.

The chain employs TRBV29-1 and TRBJ2-1; 9 bases match TRBD1. The CDR3 covers 13 residues. The germline V gene has CDR1 SQVTM and CDR2 ANQGSEA. V lost 6 bases, J lost 5 bases, and 5 bases stayed unmatched. This chain's CDR3 is CSVSGTGNNEQFF. Written as DNA, the CDR3 is TGCAGCGTCAGCGGGACAGGGAACAATGAGCAGTTCTTC.

This clone was recorded a few times. The chain uses TRBV7-8 and TRBJ1-5; 11 bases are a match to TRBD1. In germline, CDR1 is SGHVS, CDR2 FQNEAQ. The CDR3 contains 14 residues. The trim removed 5 bases at V and 4 bases at J, leaving 1 base unmatched. The CDR3, as DNA: TGTGCCAGCAGCAGGGACAGGGGGAATCAGCCCCAGCATTTT. It encodes CASSRDRGNQPQHF.

The rearrangement joins TRBV10-3 to TRBJ2-1, with TRBD2 identical over 11 bases. The trim removed 5 bases at V and 0 bases at J, leaving 3 bases unmatched. Looked up from germline, CDR1 is ENHRY and CDR2 is SYGVKD. The CDR3 runs 16 residues. Written as DNA, the CDR3 is TGTGCCATCAGTTCGACTAGCGGGGACTCCTACAATGAGCAGTTCTTC. It yields the protein CAISSTSGDSYNEQFF.

A word on this clone: It is likely a read error: a sequence one base away is far more abundant. The chain carries TRBV7-2 and TRBJ1-1; 8 positions agree with TRBD1. In germline, CDR1 is SGHTA, CDR2 FQGNSA. This CDR3 has 13 amino acids. V was pared by 6 bases and J by 4 bases, with 4 bases of the junction left unmatched. The CDR3 nucleotides read TGTGCCAGCAGTTTGGACAGGGTCACTGAAGCTTTCTTT. Amino acid sequence: CASSLDRVTEAFF.

The rearrangement uses TRBV27 and TRBJ2-5, with a weak D call TRBD2 (5 bases). Germline loops: CDR1 MNHEY, CDR2 SMNVEV (reference sequence). The CDR3 contains 14 residues. Trimming cost V 3 bases and J 7 bases, with 15 bases left between them. CDR3 sequence: CASSFGSGAGTQYF. The CDR3 DNA reads as TGTGCCAGCAGTTTCGGGTCCGGTGCGGGGACCCAGTACTTC.

In this sample, this clone turned up once. The chain has TRBV5-6 and TRBJ2-7; D remains ambiguous. CDR1 and CDR2 from the germline V gene are SGHDT and YYEEEE. The CDR3 has 13 residues. V shed 0 bases and J shed 2 bases, with 6 bases lying between them. The CDR3 spells CASSLDFPYEQYV. The CDR3 nucleotides are TGTGCCAGCAGCTTGGACTTCCCCTACGAGCAGTACGTC.

This clone was detected many times. The chain recombines TRBV29-1 with TRBJ1-1; D perhaps matches TRBD1 (6 bases). The germline gives CDR1 SQVTM, CDR2 ANQGSEA. The CDR3 sequence is 11 residues long. Trimming took off 4 bases at V and 8 bases at J, with 11 bases between the two ends. The CDR3, as DNA: TGCAGCGTTGTACACAGGGCCGAAGCTTTCTTT. Translation: CSVVHRAEAFF.

Here the CDR3 DNA reads TGTGCCAGCAGTGAAGCCCGGACAGGGGTCAGGGAGCAGTACTTC. This encodes CASSEARTGVREQYF. The chain recombines TRBV6-1 with TRBJ2-7; 9 bases are a match to TRBD1. CDR1 MNHNS and CDR2 SASEGT come from the germline V gene. J was trimmed by 7 bases and V by 0 bases; bases with no gene match: 7. The CDR3 spans 15 residues.

The genes are TRBV2 and TRBJ1-4; possible D gene TRBD1, 6 bases. Looked up from germline, CDR1 is SNHLY and CDR2 is FYNNEI. This CDR3 is 15 amino acids long. Trimming removed 8 bases at V and 10 bases at J, with 23 bases between. The CDR3 region has the DNA TGTGCCAGCGAAACAGGGTTTCGGGGTCACGGAAAACTGTTTTTT. Encoded protein: CASETGFRGHGKLFF. Combining the CDR3 with reference TRBV2 and TRBJ1-4 gives the whole variable domain EPEVTQTPSHQVTQMGQEVILRCVPISNHLYFYWYRQILGQKVEFLVSFYNNEISEKSEIFDDQFSVERPDGSNFTLKIRSTKLEDSAMYFCASETGFRGHGKLFFGSGTQLSVL.

This clone has just a few counts. The chain has TRBV11-3 and TRBJ2-2; D may be TRBD2 (6 bases). Germline CDR1 reads SGHNT; CDR2 reads YENEEA. Trimming removed 3 bases from V and 4 bases from J, with 12 bases in between. This CDR3 is built from 15 residues. The CDR3 DNA sequence: TGTGCCAGCAGCTTGCGACACGGGGGCACCGGGGAGCTGTTTTTT. It translates to CASSLRHGGTGELFF.

This chain links TRBV5-1 with TRBJ2-3, with D possibly being TRBD2 (7 bases). The CDR3 is 13 residues long. Trimming left V 4 bases short and J 7 bases short, with 13 bases between. Per the germline V gene, CDR1 is SGHRS and CDR2 is YFSETQ. The CDR3 bases are TGCGCCAGCAGCGCCGGGGGGCCTAATACGCAGTATTTT. Translation: CASSAGGPNTQYF. The complete variable domain, with remaining parts taken from reference TRBV5-1 and TRBJ2-3, reads KAGVTQTPRYLIKTRGQQVTLSCSPISGHRSVSWYQQTPGQGLQFLFEYFSETQRNKGNFPGRFSGRQFSNSRSEMNVSTLELGDSALYLCASSAGGPNTQYFGPGTRLTVL.

The rearrangement uses TRBV24-1 and TRBJ1-5, with TRBD1 matching over 12 bases. The germline CDR1 and CDR2 sequences are KGHDR and SFDVKD. The length of the CDR3 is 15 residues. After removal of 3 bases from V and 7 bases from J, the junction contained 3 bases not matched to a gene. The CDR3 nucleotides are TGTGCCACCAGTGATAAGGGACAGGGGGCACAGCCCCAGCATTTT. This sequence encodes CATSDKGQGAQPQHF.

CDR3 in amino acids: CASSRGQGAEAFF. CDR3 bases: TGTGCCAGCAGCCGCGGACAGGGAGCTGAAGCTTTCTTT. The chain links TRBV12-3 or TRBV12-4 to TRBJ1-1; 8 nucleotides align to TRBD1. Trimming cost V 6 bases and J 6 bases; bases outside gene matches: 6. CDR3 length equals 13 residues.

The DNA for the CDR3 is TGTGCCAGCAGCCCAGGGGGCTCTGTCTATGGCTACACCTTC. Protein sequence: CASSPGGSVYGYTF. This chain joins TRBV7-9 and TRBJ1-2, with 8 bases matching TRBD1. The CDR3 runs to 14 residues. Germline CDR1 reads SEHNR; CDR2 reads FQNEAQ (reference sequence). V dropped 5 bases and J dropped 4; count of bases not matched to a gene: 6.

The gene calls are TRBV7-8 and TRBJ1-5; the D gene is possibly TRBD1 (5 bases). The CDR3 sequence is 14 residues long. CDR1 is SGHVS, CDR2 FQNEAQ, per germline. The ends were cut back, 5 bases at V and 4 bases at J, with 12 bases in the middle. The CDR3 loop is CASSAREGNQPQHF. CDR3 bases: TGTGCCAGCAGCGCCAGGGAGGGAAATCAGCCCCAGCATTTT. Filled out from reference TRBV7-8 and TRBJ1-5, the complete variable domain reads GAGVSQSPRYKVAKRGQDVALRCDPISGHVSLFWYQQALGQGPEFLTYFQNEAQLDKSGLPSDRFFAERPEGSVSTLKIQRTQQEDSAVYLCASSAREGNQPQHFGDGTRLSIL.

CDR3 loop: CASSYRQGNTEAFF. CDR3 nucleotides: TGTGCCAGCAGCTATAGACAGGGAAATACTGAAGCTTTCTTT. This chain links TRBV5-5 with TRBJ1-1, with TRBD1 identical over 7 bases. This CDR3 is 14 amino acids long. V was pared by 3 bases and J by 5 bases, with 7 bases of the junction left unmatched. Looked up from germline, CDR1 is SGHKS and CDR2 is YYEKEE (reference sequence). Variable domain in full (rest from reference TRBV5-5 and TRBJ1-1): DAGVTQSPTHLIKTRGQQVTLRCSPISGHKSVSWYQQVLGQGPQFIFQYYEKEERGRGNFPDRFSARQFPNYSSELNVNALLLGDSALYLCASSYRQGNTEAFFGQGTRLTVV.

This clone was detected a few times. J is TRBJ1-1 and V is TRBV30; D is ambiguous. The germline V and J ends were trimmed by 3 bases and 4 bases, with 12 bases remaining between them. The CDR3 extends over 13 amino acids. Germline values: CDR1 GTSNPN, CDR2 SVGIG (reference sequence). The CDR3 is CAWSDYKATEAFF. The CDR3 DNA follows: TGTGCCTGGAGCGACTACAAGGCCACTGAAGCTTTCTTT.

In DNA, the CDR3 is TGTGCCATTACCCCGGGACTAGCGGACCAAGAGACCCAGTACTTC. Protein: CAITPGLADQETQYF. The V call is TRBV2, the J call TRBJ2-5, with 11 bases identical to TRBD2. Germline V gene sequence: CDR1 SNHLY, CDR2 FYNNEI. V was pared by 10 bases and J by 0 bases, with 7 bases of the junction left unmatched. This CDR3 region has 15 residues. Filled out from reference TRBV2 and TRBJ2-5, the complete variable domain reads EPEVTQTPSHQVTQMGQEVILRCVPISNHLYFYWYRQILGQKVEFLVSFYNNEISEKSEIFDDQFSVERPDGSNFTLKIRSTKLEDSAMYFCAITPGLADQETQYFGPGTRLLVL.

This chain links TRBV6-5 with TRBJ1-1; D unclear. CDR1 and CDR2 (germline): MNHEY, SVGAGI. V was cut by 2 bases and J by 2 bases, with 9 bases left in between. CDR3 length: 14 residues. The CDR3 DNA reads as TGTGCCAGCAGTTACCCCCAGACTAACACTGAAGCTTTCTTT. This translates into CASSYPQTNTEAFF.

The chain links TRBV2 to TRBJ1-2; TRBD1 matches 9 bases. Germline V gene sequence: CDR1 SNHLY, CDR2 FYNNEI. The CDR3 is 14 amino acids. Trimming took 6 bases from V and 4 from J; bases not matched to a gene: 6. CDR3 sequence reads: CASSAGTGLYGYTF. CDR3 sequence (DNA): TGTGCCAGCAGCGCTGGGACAGGGCTCTATGGCTACACCTTC.

The chain carries TRBV19 and TRBJ2-1; tentative D call: TRBD2 (5 bases). Germline CDR1 is LNHDA and CDR2 is SQIVND (reference sequence). The CDR3 has 11 amino acids. Trimming cost V 4 bases and J 10 bases, with 8 bases left between them. Written as DNA, the CDR3 is TGTGCCAGTAGTAGCGGGCTAGAGCAGTTCTTC. It translates to CASSSGLEQFF. Drawing the rest from reference TRBV19 and TRBJ2-1, the complete variable domain is DGGITQSPKYLFRKEGQNVTLSCEQNLNHDAMYWYRQDPGQGLRLIYYSQIVNDFQKGDIAEGYSVSREKKESFPLTVTSAQKNPTAFYLCASSSGLEQFFGPGTRLTVL.

The rearrangement links TRBV3-1 (or the pseudogene TRBV3-2) to TRBJ1-2; D call uncertain. The CDR3 has 13 amino acids. Germline values: CDR1 LGHDT, CDR2 YNNKEL (reference sequence). With 0 bases removed from V and 8 bases from J, the gap between germline ends came to 10 bases. The CDR3 reads CASSQDPGRGYTF. The CDR3 coding sequence is TGTGCCAGCAGCCAAGATCCGGGGAGAGGCTACACCTTC.

The chain employs TRBV19 and TRBJ2-5; D not certain. The CDR3 extends over 11 amino acids. Germline V gene lookup returns CDR1 LNHDA and CDR2 SQIVND (reference sequence). Trimming took off 8 bases at V and 6 bases at J, with 10 bases between the two ends. In DNA, the CDR3 is TGTGCCAGTCAGAATGAAAAGACCCAGTACTTC. Its protein product is CASQNEKTQYF.

This chain connects TRBV14 to TRBJ2-7; TRBD2 matches at 9 bases. Trimming at V came to 7 bases and at J to 3 bases, leaving 16 bases not matched to a gene. Germline lookup yields CDR1 SGHDN and CDR2 FVKESK. CDR3 length: 17 residues. The CDR3 sequence: CASISGGAGGAHYEQYV. The CDR3, as DNA: TGTGCCAGCATCTCCGGTGGCGCGGGGGGGGCACACTACGAGCAGTACGTC.

V gene TRBV5-6 combines with J gene TRBJ1-5; D is possibly TRBD1 (6 bases). The V end was cut by 3 bases, the J end by 5 bases, with 12 bases between. This CDR3 spans 14 amino acids. Germline V gene data show CDR1 as SGHDT and CDR2 as YYEEEE. In nucleotides, the CDR3 is TGTGCCAGCAGCTCACAGGGTAAAGATCAGCCCCAGCATTTT. This gives the protein CASSSQGKDQPQHF.

This sequence joins TRBV27 and TRBJ2-5, with D hard to call. V was pared by 5 bases and J by 0 bases, with 4 bases between. The CDR3 is 12 amino acids. The germline CDR1 and CDR2 sequences are MNHEY and SMNVEV (reference sequence). CDR3 sequence (DNA): TGTGCCAGCAGTCCAAACCAAGAGACCCAGTACTTC. Protein: CASSPNQETQYF.

This clone was seen a single time. The chain couples TRBV6-1 to TRBJ1-2; 7 positions match TRBD1. The CDR3 contains 14 residues. Germline V lookup: CDR1 MNHNS, CDR2 SASEGT. The V segment lost 1 base and the J segment 6 bases; nucleotides outside the gene matches: 5. The CDR3: CASSEGGTEDGYTF. CDR3 nucleotide sequence: TGTGCCAGCAGTGAAGGGGGGACAGAGGATGGCTACACCTTC.

The sample holds one count of this clone. The genes are TRBV7-3 and TRBJ1-1, with D perhaps matching TRBD1 (5 bases). The CDR3 spans 14 residues. Per germline, CDR1 SGHTA and CDR2 FQGTGA. V was trimmed by 4 bases and J by 1 base, leaving 10 bases between them. CDR3 bases: TGTGCCAGCAGCTCCGCGGGACGGAACACTGAAGCTTTCTTT. Amino acids: CASSSAGRNTEAFF.

In the case of this clone: A junction end diverges from the germline sequence, so it may reflect a read error. This chain links TRBV7-3 with TRBJ2-1; 16 bases fit TRBD2. Germline V CDR1 and CDR2: SGHTA, FQGTGA. The CDR3 sequence is 16 residues long. CDR3 region: CASSITGTSGGAEQFF. CDR3 DNA: TGTGCCAGCAGCATAACCGGGACTAGCGGGGGGGCTGAGCAGTTCTTC.